A single sample is the source of the 15 T cell receptor beta chains below, sequenced in a study of Graves' ophthalmopathy and Graves' hyperthyroidism. RNA served as the template for amplifying TCR beta CDR3 regions. First-round RT-PCR used HTBI primers; second-round multiplex PCR followed. One entry per CDR3 protein results from TCRdb running MiXCR on the multiplex PCR reads. The sample has roughly 1.1 million distinct CDR3 sequences; less than 45% are singletons. Sequencing was performed on peripheral blood or thyroid tissue (not recorded which). These receptors originate from an adult man with Graves' hyperthyroidism.

In its sample, this clonotype was seen a few times. This chain connects TRBV12-3 or TRBV12-4 to TRBJ1-4; D gene ambiguous. Trimming stripped 6 bases from V and 5 bases from J, with 13 bases between. CDR3 length equals 14 residues. The CDR3 DNA reads as TGTGCCAGCAGCCTTCGGGCAGCGAATGAAAAACTGTTTTTT. Encoded protein: CASSLRAANEKLFF.

The chain recombines TRBV11-3 with TRBJ2-3; no clear D. This CDR3 is built from 15 residues. Between the trimmed V and J ends, which lost 7 bases and 0 bases, there was a span of 14 bases. The germline V gene encodes CDR1 SGHNT and CDR2 YENEEA. The CDR3 nucleotides read TGTGCCAGCATTTATTTGGCGGCTAGCACAGATACGCAGTATTTT. The encoded protein is CASIYLAASTDTQYF.

Concerning this clonotype itself: Just one base apart from a much larger clone, this may be a read error. No conserved phenylalanine or tryptophan ends this CDR3, so it is likely a read error. The chain recombines TRBV5-1 with TRBJ2-7; D is ambiguous. The CDR3 totals 13 residues. Germline CDR1 and CDR2: SGHRS and YFSETQ. V lost 1 base, J lost 0 bases, and 5 bases lay in between. CDR3 DNA sequence: TGCGCCAGCAGCTTGCAGCGCTCCTACGAGCAGTACTCC. Amino acids: CASSLQRSYEQYS.

This clonotype showed up many times. The rearrangement joins TRBV5-6 to TRBJ1-2; a possible D gene is TRBD1 (6 bases). V gave up 4 bases and J gave up 2 bases, with 15 bases separating them. Germline CDR1 reads SGHDT; CDR2 reads YYEEEE. The CDR3 extends over 15 amino acids. The CDR3 spells CASSRPGRGNYGYTF. The DNA of the CDR3 is TGTGCCAGCAGCCGCCCCGGCAGGGGCAACTATGGCTACACCTTC.

This clonotype was counted between two and nine times. J is TRBJ1-1 and V is TRBV28; D is unclear. Germline CDR1 is MDHEN and CDR2 is SYDVKM. The V and J ends lost 3 bases and 2 bases respectively, with 10 bases between them. CDR3 length equals 14 residues. CDR3 sequence: CASSFGLRNTEAFF. CDR3 coding DNA: TGTGCCAGCAGTTTTGGGTTGAGAAACACTGAAGCTTTCTTT.

Ten or more counts support this clonotype. The chain carries TRBV5-5 and TRBJ2-6; tentatively, D is TRBD1 (6 bases). CDR1 is SGHKS, CDR2 YYEKEE, per germline (reference sequence). This CDR3 comprises 18 residues. Trimming left V 0 bases short and J 3 bases short, with 16 bases between. CDR3 bases: TGTGCCAGCAGCTTGGACCAGGGGATCGGTGATGGGGCCAACGTCCTGACTTTC. It translates to CASSLDQGIGDGANVLTF.

Comment on this clonotype: This could be a read error, since a much larger clone is one nucleotide away. CDR3 sequence: CTSRTTGREGETQYF. CDR3 DNA: TGTACCAGCAGAACCACTGGTCGAGAGGGAGAGACCCAGTACTTC. The chain uses TRBV7-9 and TRBJ2-5; a possible D gene is TRBD2 (5 bases). Germline V CDR1 and CDR2: SEHNR, FQNEAQ (reference sequence). This CDR3 is 15 amino acids long.

This clonotype was seen ten or more times. The chain uses TRBV6-2 or TRBV6-3 and TRBJ1-5, with TRBD1 matching 8 bases. V shed 10 bases, J shed 0 bases, and the junction held 5 bases outside the gene matches. The length of the CDR3 is 14 residues. Germline values: CDR1 MNHEY, CDR2 SVGEGT. The CDR3 sequence is CATRQGNSNQPQHF. The DNA of the CDR3 is TGTGCCACAAGACAGGGGAATAGCAATCAGCCCCAGCATTTT.

This clonotype was counted at least ten times. V usage is TRBV5-5 and J usage is TRBJ1-2; D is unresolved. The germline CDR1 and CDR2 sequences are SGHKS and YYEKEE (reference sequence). CDR3 length: 14 residues. Trimming took 2 bases from V and 3 from J, leaving 11 bases between them. The CDR3 bases are TGTGCCAGCAGCTTTAATAGTGAGCACTATGGCTACACCTTC. Translated: CASSFNSEHYGYTF.

CDR3 sequence (DNA): TGTGCCAGCAGCTCGAATCTCCCGGGACAGGGATTCAATGGCTACACCTTC. Residues: CASSSNLPGQGFNGYTF. This rearrangement joins TRBV7-9 to TRBJ1-2; 9 positions match TRBD1. V trimming: 4 bases; J trimming: 6 bases; junction bases outside the gene matches: 15. The CDR3 totals 17 residues. CDR1 is SEHNR, CDR2 FQNEAQ, per germline (reference sequence).

This clonotype was seen only a few times. The chain links TRBV29-1 to TRBJ1-4; TRBD1 aligns across 8 bases. There are 14 residues in the CDR3. Germline values: CDR1 SQVTM, CDR2 ANQGSEA. With 5 bases clipped from V and 2 bases from J, the junction kept 4 bases outside the gene matches. The CDR3 spells CSVTTGGTNEKLFF. CDR3 DNA sequence: TGCAGCGTTACCACAGGGGGTACTAATGAAAAACTGTTTTTT.

This clonotype was seen repeatedly, ten times or more. This chain uses TRBV5-8 with TRBJ1-6; D not resolved. The length of the CDR3 is 15 residues. Looked up from germline, CDR1 is SGHTS and CDR2 is YDEGEE. V gave up 4 bases and J gave up 7 bases, with 15 bases separating them. CDR3 DNA sequence: TGTGCCAGCAGCCCGGAAACGGGGTTCAATTCACCCCTCCACTTT. This codes for CASSPETGFNSPLHF.

J is TRBJ2-2 and V is TRBV20-1; 7 bases map to TRBD1. V was clipped by 3 bases and J by 6 bases; unmatched bases: 13. CDR3 length: 16 amino acids. Germline V lookup: CDR1 DFQATT, CDR2 SNEGSKA (reference sequence). The CDR3 DNA sequence: TGCAGTGCTAGTGGGTGGACAGGAAAGGTCGCCGGGGAGCTGTTTTTT. It yields the protein CSASGWTGKVAGELFF.

Ten or more counts support this clonotype. The chain joins TRBV5-1 to TRBJ2-7; D not certain. The V end lost 0 bases, the J end lost 4 bases, and 8 bases lay between the germline ends. Germline CDR1 and CDR2: SGHRS and YFSETQ. CDR3 length: 13 residues. The CDR3 is CASSLAAEYEQYF. The CDR3 region has the DNA TGCGCCAGCAGCTTGGCGGCCGAATACGAGCAGTACTTC.

The gene calls are TRBV7-9 and TRBJ1-5; TRBD1 agrees at 7 bases. Trimming at V came to 5 bases and at J to 2 bases, leaving 12 bases not matched to a gene. This CDR3 has 17 residues. Germline loops: CDR1 SEHNR, CDR2 FQNEAQ (reference sequence). The CDR3 DNA follows: TGTGCCAGCAGCCAAGAGACAGGGACGCATGGCAATCAGCCCCAGCATTTT. The encoded protein is CASSQETGTHGNQPQHF.